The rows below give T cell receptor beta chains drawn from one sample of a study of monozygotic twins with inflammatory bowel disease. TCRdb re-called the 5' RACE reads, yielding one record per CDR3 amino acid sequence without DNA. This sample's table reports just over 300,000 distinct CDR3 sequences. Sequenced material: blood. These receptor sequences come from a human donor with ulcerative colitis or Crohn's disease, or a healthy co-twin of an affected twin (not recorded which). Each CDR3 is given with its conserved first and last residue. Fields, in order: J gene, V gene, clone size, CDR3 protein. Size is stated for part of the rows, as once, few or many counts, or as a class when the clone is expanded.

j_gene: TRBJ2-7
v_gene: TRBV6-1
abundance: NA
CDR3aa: CASSLSWGSIGEQYF

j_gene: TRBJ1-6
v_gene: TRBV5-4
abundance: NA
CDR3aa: CASSRSGQDNSPLHF

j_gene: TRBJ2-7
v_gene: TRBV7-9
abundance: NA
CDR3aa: CASSGSSAYEQYF

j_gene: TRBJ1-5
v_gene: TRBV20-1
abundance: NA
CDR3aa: CSARNPGGNQPQHF

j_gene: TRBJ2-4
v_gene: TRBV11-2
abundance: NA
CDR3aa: CASSPRTGSSLAKNIQYF

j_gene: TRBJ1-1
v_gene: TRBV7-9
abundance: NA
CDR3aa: CASTGEGTEAFF

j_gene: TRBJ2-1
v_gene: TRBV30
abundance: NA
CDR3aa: CAWSVGGWDEQFF

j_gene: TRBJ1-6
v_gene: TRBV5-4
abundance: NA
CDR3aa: CASSLGGQALHF

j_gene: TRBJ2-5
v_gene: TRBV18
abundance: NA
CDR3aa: CASSPPTEETQYF

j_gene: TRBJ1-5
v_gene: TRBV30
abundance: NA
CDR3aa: CAWSPGSLGNQPQHF

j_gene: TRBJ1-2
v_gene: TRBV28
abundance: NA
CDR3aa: CASSLGQPPGGYTF

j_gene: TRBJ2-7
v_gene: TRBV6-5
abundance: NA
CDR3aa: CASSYRPGYEQYF

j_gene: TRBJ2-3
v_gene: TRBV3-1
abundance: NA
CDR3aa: CASSLRRGRADTQYF

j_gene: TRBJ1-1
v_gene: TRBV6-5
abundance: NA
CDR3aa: CASSYPRENTEAFF

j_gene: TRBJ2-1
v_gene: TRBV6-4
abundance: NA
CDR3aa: CASSAGTGSHNEQFF

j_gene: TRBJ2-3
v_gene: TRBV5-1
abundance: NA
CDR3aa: CASSLSHWRNTDTQYF

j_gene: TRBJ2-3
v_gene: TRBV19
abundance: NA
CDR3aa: CASSWRTTDTQYF

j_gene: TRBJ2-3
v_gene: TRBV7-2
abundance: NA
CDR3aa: CASSSWTGGTDTQYF

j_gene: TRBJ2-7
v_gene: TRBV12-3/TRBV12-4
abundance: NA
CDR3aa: CASSREVSYEQYF

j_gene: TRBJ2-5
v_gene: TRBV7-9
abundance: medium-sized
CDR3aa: CASSLLAGGPGETQYF

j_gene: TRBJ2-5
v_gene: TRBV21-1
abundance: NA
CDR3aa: CASSNKPVRVEETQYF

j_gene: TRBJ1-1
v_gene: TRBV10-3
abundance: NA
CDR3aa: CAISDGGVSEAFF

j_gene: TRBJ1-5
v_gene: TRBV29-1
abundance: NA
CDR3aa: CSVAPTGQQPQHF

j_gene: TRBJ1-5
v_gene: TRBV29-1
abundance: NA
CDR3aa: CSVQDGSAQHF

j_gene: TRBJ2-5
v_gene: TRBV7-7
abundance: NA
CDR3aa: CASSLGLSQLSETQYF

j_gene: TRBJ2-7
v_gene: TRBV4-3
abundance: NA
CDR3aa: CASSQQGQAGPYEQYF

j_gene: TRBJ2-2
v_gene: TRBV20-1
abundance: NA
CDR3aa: CSARPEGLAVTGELFF

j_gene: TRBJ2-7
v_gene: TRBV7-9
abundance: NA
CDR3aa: CASSFGPTGLYEQYF

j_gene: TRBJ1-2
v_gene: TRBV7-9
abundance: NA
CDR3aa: CASSLDDYGYTF

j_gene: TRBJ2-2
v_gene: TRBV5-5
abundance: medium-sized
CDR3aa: CASSPEGNRRAGELFF

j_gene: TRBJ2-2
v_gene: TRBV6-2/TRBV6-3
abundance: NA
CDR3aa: CASRPHYLAGGVNTGELFF

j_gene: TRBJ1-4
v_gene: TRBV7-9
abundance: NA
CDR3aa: CASSDGGRANEKLFF

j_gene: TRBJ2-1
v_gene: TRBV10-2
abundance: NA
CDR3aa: CASRVWSPNEQFF

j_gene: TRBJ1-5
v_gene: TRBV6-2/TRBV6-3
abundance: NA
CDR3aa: CASSYSRVAEGLGGNQPQHF

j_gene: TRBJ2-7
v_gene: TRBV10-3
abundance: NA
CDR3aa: CAIREGPGLERF

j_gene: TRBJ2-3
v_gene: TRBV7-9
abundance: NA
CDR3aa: CASSKTGGGATDTQYF

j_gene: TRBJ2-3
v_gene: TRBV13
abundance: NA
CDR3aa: CASSRGTSGGPMSDTQYF